Following are 10 T cell receptor beta chains from one sample sequenced in a study of shared clonotypes between healthy human individuals. Produced via immunoSEQ multiplex PCR; TCRdb's table is partial and in-frame only. The sample consists of more than 900,000 clones, 75% to 80% of them appearing once. Sequencing was done on a sample of memory CD4+ T cells from PBMCs. Subset denoted: CD45RA-negative fraction. These TCRs come from a man aged 18 to 29 in good health. Some clones in this sample may be carry-over from other donors' samples.

The chain links TRBV4-2 to TRBJ1-6, with D unclear. Germline CDR1 and CDR2: LGHNA and YNFKEQ. The CDR3 covers 13 residues. V lost 1 base, J lost 7 bases, and 5 bases lay in between. The CDR3 region has the DNA TGTGCCAGCAGCCAAGCCCCGAATTCACCCCTCCACTTT. Protein product: CASSQAPNSPLHF.

This clone was counted between two and nine times. The V gene is TRBV30, the J gene TRBJ1-3, with 8 positions matching TRBD1. The CDR3 spans 14 residues. The V segment lost 7 bases and the J segment 0 bases; nucleotides outside the gene matches: 5. Per the germline V gene, CDR1 is GTSNPN and CDR2 is SVGIG (reference sequence). The CDR3 region is CALNRGISGNTIYF. In DNA form, the CDR3 reads TGTGCCTTGAACAGGGGGATCTCTGGAAACACCATATATTTT.

The rearrangement joins TRBV10-2 to TRBJ2-3; TRBD2 aligns across 15 bases. CDR3 length equals 17 residues. The J segment lost 6 bases and the V segment lost 10 bases, leaving 14 bases of the junction unmatched. The germline gives CDR1 WSHSY, CDR2 SAAADI. DNA for the CDR3: TGCGCCACCCGGACTAGCGGGAGGGCCGGGCTGGTTGATACGCAGTATTTT. It encodes CATRTSGRAGLVDTQYF.

The chain links TRBV5-1 to TRBJ2-1, with TRBD2 matching over 12 bases. CDR3 length equals 16 residues. Losses at the gene ends were 4 bases for V and 8 bases for J; bases not matched to a gene: 10. Per the germline V gene, CDR1 is SGHRS and CDR2 is YFSETQ. For the CDR3, the DNA is TGCGCCAGCAGCATCATCCTAGCGGGGGGGTTCGATGAGCAGTTCTTC. Translating gives CASSIILAGGFDEQFF. Variable domain in full (rest from reference TRBV5-1 and TRBJ2-1): KAGVTQTPRYLIKTRGQQVTLSCSPISGHRSVSWYQQTPGQGLQFLFEYFSETQRNKGNFPGRFSGRQFSNSRSEMNVSTLELGDSALYLCASSIILAGGFDEQFFGPGTRLTVL.

This chain connects TRBV6-1 to TRBJ2-5; D is uncertain. Germline values: CDR1 MNHNS, CDR2 SASEGT. There are 13 residues in the CDR3. V lost 2 bases and J 1 base, leaving 5 bases between the germline ends. The CDR3 region has the DNA TGTGCCAGCAGTGAAAGGCCCCAAGAGACCCAGTACTTC. This gives the protein CASSERPQETQYF.

The chain is built from TRBV9 and TRBJ2-1, with 7 bases matching TRBD1. Germline loops: CDR1 SGDLS, CDR2 YYNGEE. With V trimmed by 5 bases and J by 2 bases, 7 bases remained unmatched. The CDR3 extends over 15 amino acids. The CDR3 reads CASSTTGDTYNEQFF. CDR3 coding DNA: TGTGCCAGCAGTACAACAGGGGACACCTACAATGAGCAGTTCTTC.

A remark on this clone: The sample carries other DNA sequences with the same CDR3. This chain uses TRBV6-1 with TRBJ2-3; no definite D call. Germline V CDR1 and CDR2: MNHNS, SASEGT. V shed 6 bases and J shed 0 bases, with 7 bases lying between them. The CDR3 is made up of 13 amino acids. Here the CDR3 reads CASRLDSTDTQYF. For the CDR3, the DNA is TGTGCCAGCAGGTTAGATAGCACAGATACGCAGTATTTT.

As regards this clone: In the same sample, other DNA sequences code for this CDR3. The chain is built from TRBV5-1 and TRBJ1-1; tentative D call: TRBD1 (5 bases). Looked up from germline, CDR1 is SGHRS and CDR2 is YFSETQ. Trimming left V 0 bases short and J 2 bases short, with 8 bases between. The CDR3 runs 14 residues. CDR3 amino acids: CASSLDRLNTEAFF. The DNA of the CDR3 is TGCGCCAGCAGCTTGGACAGGCTAAACACTGAAGCTTTCTTT. The full variable domain, its missing parts supplied by reference TRBV5-1 and TRBJ1-1, is KAGVTQTPRYLIKTRGQQVTLSCSPISGHRSVSWYQQTPGQGLQFLFEYFSETQRNKGNFPGRFSGRQFSNSRSEMNVSTLELGDSALYLCASSLDRLNTEAFFGQGTRLTVV.

With respect to this clone: One end of the junction does not line up with germline, which may come from a read error. V gene TRBV6-5 combines with J gene TRBJ1-2, with no clear D. Germline assignment: CDR1 MNHEY and CDR2 SVGAGI. There are 10 residues in the CDR3. The DNA of the CDR3 is TGTGCCAGCAGAGTGGACGCCACCGACTTC. Translation gives CASRVDATDF.

V gene TRBV28 combines with J gene TRBJ2-7; TRBD2 aligns across 14 bases. V shed 4 bases, J shed 3 bases, and the junction held 8 bases outside the gene matches. Germline loops: CDR1 MDHEN, CDR2 SYDVKM. The CDR3 has 17 amino acids. The CDR3 loop is CASSSPGTSGRSYEQYF. Written as DNA, the CDR3 is TGTGCCAGCAGTTCACCGGGGACTAGCGGGAGAAGCTACGAGCAGTACTTC.